These 9 T cell receptor beta chains were all obtained from the same sample, sequenced in a study of vaccination and CD4 T cells after COVID-19. TCRdb reanalysed the PCR reads using MiXCR and keeps one entry per CDR3 protein. The table has 13,000 to 15,000 distinct CDR3 sequences, 69% seen once. This specimen was CD4+ T cells from blood, taken after SARS-CoV-2 vaccination. The receptors come from a human donor who had recovered from COVID-19.

The J gene is TRBJ2-7, the V gene TRBV20-1, with TRBD1 matching over 9 bases. The CDR3 totals 13 residues. Germline CDR1 is DFQATT and CDR2 is SNEGSKA (reference sequence). Unmatched junction bases numbered 5, after V lost 3 bases and J lost 5 bases. In DNA form, the CDR3 reads TGCAGTGCTAGTTGGGACAGGGACCACGAGCAGTACTTC. Residues: CSASWDRDHEQYF.

This sequence joins TRBV4-1 and TRBJ2-2; no clear D gene. Germline V gives CDR1 MGHRA, CDR2 YSYEKL. CDR3 size: 15 residues. V dropped 3 bases and J dropped 2 bases, with 10 bases sitting between them. CDR3 in amino acids: CASSQSGLNTGELFF. The CDR3 nucleotides read TGCGCCAGCAGCCAGAGTGGGTTAAACACCGGGGAGCTGTTTTTT.

The chain recombines TRBV15 with TRBJ1-5; no reliable D call. CDR3 length equals 13 residues. Trimming pared 0 bases from V and 7 bases from J, leaving 7 bases between. Germline CDR1 reads LNHNV; CDR2 reads YYDKDF (reference sequence). CDR3 protein: CATSRDPIQPQHF. The CDR3 DNA reads as TGTGCCACCAGCAGAGATCCCATCCAGCCCCAGCATTTT. Using reference TRBV15 and TRBJ1-5 for the parts outside the CDR3, the full variable domain is DAMVIQNPRYQVTQFGKPVTLSCSQTLNHNVMYWYQQKSSQAPKLLFHYYDKDFNNEADTPDNFQSRRPNTSFCFLDIRSPGLGDTAMYLCATSRDPIQPQHFGDGTRLSIL.

V is TRBV7-2 and J is TRBJ2-3; D gene unclear. The V gene's germline CDR1 is SGHTA and CDR2 FQGNSA. Trimming left V 5 bases short and J 0 bases short, with 9 bases between. The CDR3 extends over 14 amino acids. The CDR3, as DNA: TGTGCCAGCAGCCCCTGGGGTAGCACAGATACGCAGTATTTT. This translates into CASSPWGSTDTQYF.

V is TRBV11-2 and J is TRBJ1-6; no firm D call. CDR1 and CDR2 (germline): SGHAT, FQNNGV. The CDR3 runs 14 residues. V was clipped by 0 bases and J by 3 bases, with 3 bases between them. As DNA, the CDR3 is TGTGCCAGCAGCTTAGACCTCTATAATTCACCCCTCCACTTT. This encodes CASSLDLYNSPLHF. Full variable domain (rest looked up from reference TRBV11-2 and TRBJ1-6): EAGVAQSPRYKIIEKRQSVAFWCNPISGHATLYWYQQILGQGPKLLIQFQNNGVVDDSQLPKDRFSAERLKGVDSTLKIQPAKLEDSAVYLCASSLDLYNSPLHFGNGTRLTVT.

The table lists this clonotype with a few counts. The chain is built from TRBV6-2 or TRBV6-3 and TRBJ1-1, with 8 bases aligning to TRBD1. CDR1 MNHEY and CDR2 SVGEGT come from the germline V gene. CDR3 length: 15 amino acids. The V and J ends lost 6 bases and 2 bases, in that order; junction bases with no gene match: 8. CDR3 DNA: TGTGCCAGCAGACCAGGGGGCGCCCAAAACACTGAAGCTTTCTTT. Amino acid sequence: CASRPGGAQNTEAFF.

The chain carries TRBV28 and TRBJ2-3, with a possible D match to TRBD2 (6 bases). V dropped 2 bases and J dropped 9 bases, with 18 bases sitting between them. Per germline, CDR1 MDHEN and CDR2 SYDVKM. The CDR3 sequence is 15 residues long. The CDR3 region has the DNA TGTGCCAGCAGTTTAGTGACGGGAGTCGGTCGGACGCAGTATTTT. This codes for CASSLVTGVGRTQYF.

The chain employs TRBV20-1 and TRBJ1-2, with D maybe TRBD1 (5 bases). The V end was cut by 1 base, the J end by 8 bases, with 17 bases between. This CDR3 has 14 residues. Germline loops: CDR1 DFQATT, CDR2 SNEGSKA (reference sequence). CDR3 protein: CSARGTTGTLGYTF. CDR3 DNA: TGCAGTGCTAGAGGTACAACCGGGACTCTGGGCTACACCTTC.

The V call is TRBV10-1, the J call TRBJ2-7; 8 bases match TRBD1. The germline V gene has CDR1 WNHNN and CDR2 SYGVQD (reference sequence). The CDR3 consists of 13 residues. Losses at the gene ends were 10 bases for V and 2 bases for J; bases not matched to a gene: 7. The CDR3 protein is CAIIDRGTYEQYF. The CDR3 region has the DNA TGCGCCATCATAGACAGGGGAACCTACGAGCAGTACTTC.